This record covers a single T cell receptor beta chain. Its antigen remains unidentified. The CDR3 consists of 15 residues. The ends lost 5 bases at V and 9 bases at J; junction bases unmatched: 13. Germline assignment: CDR1 SEHNR and CDR2 FQNEAQ (reference sequence). The source of the sample is a study of T cell responses to AZD1222 COVID-19 vaccine. Study results and limitations: At baseline, just five or six AZD1222 recipients tested seropositive. Possibly, clonal diversity was underestimated; donors were largely white British and included more females.

TCRdb's table, derived via immunoSEQ multiplex PCR, lists solely in-frame clones and lacks some. Seen here are fewer than 200,000 clones, approximately 86% observed once, and the top ten hold around a tenth. This receptor was obtained from an adult who received the AZD1222 COVID-19 vaccine. The chain is built from TRBV7-9 and TRBJ2-1, with 7 bases identical to TRBD2. The starting material was peripheral blood, obtained 28 days after the second AZD1222 dose. This chain's CDR3 is CASSPHPGGLGEQFF. The CDR3 region has the DNA TGTGCCAGCAGCCCGCACCCGGGAGGCCTGGGTGAGCAGTTCTTC.